This TCR beta chain was identified in a study of shared clonotypes between healthy human individuals. About the study: A donor's plate count was three for CD4 naive and three for CD4 memory; CD8 naive had two and CD8 memory one.

In the original workflow: ImmunoSEQ only sent back junction sequences with no quality scores, so filtering was done differently. TCRdb's copy holds only in-frame clones and misses some; the assay was immunoSEQ multiplex PCR. V and J calls and clone size are given by that table; D and trimming were obtained from the DNA. The sample includes hundreds of thousands of clones, about two thirds of them seen just once. The germline gives CDR1 SGHTA, CDR2 FQGNSA. Trimming removed 1 base at V and 5 bases at J, with 10 bases between. This CDR3 is 14 amino acids long. The TCR comes from a woman aged 25 to 39 in good health. Source material: memory CD4+ T cells sorted from blood. Subset noted: CD45RA-negative fraction. This chain connects TRBV7-2 to TRBJ2-3; D may be TRBD2 (5 bases). This CDR3 reads CASSLVDFGDTQYF. In DNA, the CDR3 is TGTGCCAGCAGCTTAGTGGACTTTGGAGATACGCAGTATTTT.